This TCR beta chain was identified in a study of T cell changes during pregnancy in multiple sclerosis. This table comes from immunoSEQ multiplex PCR, and its TCRdb copy is limited to in-frame clones, with some not included. The sample holds 90,000 to 130,000 clones, 92% seen once. This clone was picked up one time. The CDR3 has 16 amino acids. Germline CDR1 reads LNHDA; CDR2 reads SQIVND (reference sequence). J was trimmed by 2 bases and V by 4 bases; bases with no gene match: 9. This TCR derives from a female donor with multiple sclerosis, enrolled in a pregnancy study. The V call is TRBV19, the J call TRBJ2-7, with 9 bases lining up with TRBD1. The material sequenced was peripheral blood, taken in the third trimester of pregnancy. In DNA, the CDR3 is TGTGCCAGTAGTACGCGTTCGACAGGGGGGACCTACGAGCAGTACTTC. Translation gives CASSTRSTGGTYEQYF.